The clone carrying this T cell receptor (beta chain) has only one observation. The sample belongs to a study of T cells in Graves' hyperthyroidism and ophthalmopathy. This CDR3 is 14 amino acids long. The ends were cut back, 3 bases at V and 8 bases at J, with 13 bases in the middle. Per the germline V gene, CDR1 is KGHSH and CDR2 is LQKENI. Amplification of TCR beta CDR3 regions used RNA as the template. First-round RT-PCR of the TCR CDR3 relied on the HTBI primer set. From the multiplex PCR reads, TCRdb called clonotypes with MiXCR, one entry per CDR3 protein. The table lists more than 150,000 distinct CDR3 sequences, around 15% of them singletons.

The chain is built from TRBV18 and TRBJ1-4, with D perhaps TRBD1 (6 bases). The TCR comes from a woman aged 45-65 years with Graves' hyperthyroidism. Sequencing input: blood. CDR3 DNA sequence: TGTGCCAGCTCACCCGGGGGGCAGTACGAAAAACTGTTTTTT. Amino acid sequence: CASSPGGQYEKLFF.